This T cell receptor beta chain was captured by sequencing in a study of T cell changes during pregnancy in multiple sclerosis. Germline-derived CDR1 and CDR2 are MNHEY and SMNVEV (reference sequence). The CDR3 length is 16 residues. The V gene lost 3 bases and the J gene lost 7 bases, with 19 bases spanning the gap. Data came from immunoSEQ multiplex PCR; TCRdb stores just in-frame clones and leaves some out. The sample contains about 110,000 clones, 85% to 95% of which appear only once. This material consisted of peripheral blood, taken after pregnancy. The source is a female donor with multiple sclerosis, enrolled in a pregnancy study. V usage is TRBV27 and J usage is TRBJ2-1; a weak D match, TRBD2 (6 bases). The CDR3 region has the DNA TGTGCCAGCAGTTTGGTGGGGGTGACTAGTAGGAATGAGCAGTTCTTC. Translated, it gives CASSLVGVTSRNEQFF.